This TCR beta chain was identified during a study of T-cell reconstitution after alpha-beta-depleted transplantation in children. This clonotype was detected once. It was with unique molecular identifiers that the TCRbeta library was prepared. TCRdb called the PCR reads again in MiXCR, with one record for every CDR3 protein. This table has hundreds of thousands of distinct CDR3 sequences, roughly 26% appearing once. The CDR3 runs 10 residues. The chain employs TRBV21-1 and TRBJ2-5. TRBV21-1 is listed as a pseudogene. The starting material was PBMCs, obtained before TCRalphabeta/CD19-depleted stem cell transplant. This TCR was recovered from a girl aged 2-10 years with Fanconi anemia, due to receive a stem cell transplant. For the CDR3, the DNA is TGTGCCACGAAAAGGGAGGCCCAGTACTTC. It specifies CATKREAQYF.